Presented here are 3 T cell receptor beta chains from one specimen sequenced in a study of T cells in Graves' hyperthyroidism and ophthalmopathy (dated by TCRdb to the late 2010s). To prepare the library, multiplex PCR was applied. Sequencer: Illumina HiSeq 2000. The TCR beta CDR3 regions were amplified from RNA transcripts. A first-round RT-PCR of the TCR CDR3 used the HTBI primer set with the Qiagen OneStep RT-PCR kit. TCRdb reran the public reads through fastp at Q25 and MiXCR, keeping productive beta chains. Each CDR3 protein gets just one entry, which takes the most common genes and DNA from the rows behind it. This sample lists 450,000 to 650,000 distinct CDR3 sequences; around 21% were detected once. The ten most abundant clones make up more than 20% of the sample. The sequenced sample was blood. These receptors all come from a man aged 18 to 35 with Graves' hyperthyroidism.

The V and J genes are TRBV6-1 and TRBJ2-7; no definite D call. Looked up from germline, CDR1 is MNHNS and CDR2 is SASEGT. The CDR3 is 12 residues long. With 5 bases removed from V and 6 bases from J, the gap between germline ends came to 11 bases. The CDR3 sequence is CASSPVPSEQYF. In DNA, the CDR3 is TGTGCCAGCAGTCCCGTACCTTCCGAGCAGTACTTC.

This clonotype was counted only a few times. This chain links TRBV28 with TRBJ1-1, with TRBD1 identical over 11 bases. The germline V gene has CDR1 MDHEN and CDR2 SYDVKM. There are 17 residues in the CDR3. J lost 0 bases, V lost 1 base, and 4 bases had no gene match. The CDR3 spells CASSLSWDRGMNTEAFF. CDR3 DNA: TGTGCCAGCAGTTTATCCTGGGACAGGGGGATGAACACTGAAGCTTTCTTT.

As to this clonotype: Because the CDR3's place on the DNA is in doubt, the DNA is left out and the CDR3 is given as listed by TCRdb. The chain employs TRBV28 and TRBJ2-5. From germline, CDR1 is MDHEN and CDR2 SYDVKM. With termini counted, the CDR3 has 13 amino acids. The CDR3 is CASSTSLRETQYF.